This T cell receptor beta chain comes out of a study of read filtering for tumor transcriptome and immune sequencing. This clonotype was seen repeatedly, ten times or more. The antigen is not known. J was trimmed by 2 bases and V by 4 bases; bases with no gene match: 5. This CDR3 comprises 15 residues. The germline CDR1 and CDR2 sequences are KGHDR and SFDVKD. From roughly 0.4 ug of RNA, a library with molecular barcoded alpha/delta and beta/gamma adaptors was made. TCRdb redid the calling of the reads with MiXCR, one entry per CDR3 protein. The sample consists of about 47,000 distinct CDR3 sequences, roughly 12% of them appearing once. Regarding the study as a whole: The sorted CD138-negative fraction was a mixed bone marrow immune population, not purified T cells. Correlation between methods rose after single-read clonotypes were removed. IR-seq captured clonotypes deeper and more reliably than RNA-seq.

This TCR was sampled from a donor aged 40 or over with multiple myeloma. Sequencing input: a population of CD138-negative cells sorted from bone marrow. J is TRBJ2-7 and V is TRBV24-1, with 9 nucleotides matching TRBD1. CDR3 sequence: CATSDRGQGTYEQYF. The CDR3 DNA is TGTGCCACCAGTGACCGGGGACAGGGAACCTACGAGCAGTACTTC.